This passage covers 14 T cell receptor beta chains from one sample sequenced in a study of vaccination and CD4 T cells after COVID-19. Oncomine TCR Beta short-read sequencing was applied to DNA from cultured CD4+ T cells. TCRdb re-called the PCR reads with MiXCR, one entry per CDR3 protein. The data contain 14,000 or so distinct CDR3 sequences, around 21% of them singletons. As to treatment: roughly 10-day PBMC culture with coronavirus spike peptide pools or control peptides (ViraFEST assay). Their antigen targets remain unknown. The specimen sequenced was cultured CD4+ T cells from blood. The receptors stem from a human donor with COVID-19.

The chain carries TRBV20-1 and TRBJ2-2; 12 bases align to TRBD2. The germline CDR1 and CDR2 sequences are DFQATT and SNEGSKA (reference sequence). The CDR3 sequence is 17 residues long. V lost 2 bases to trimming and J lost 2 bases; unmatched junction nucleotides: 6. CDR3 DNA sequence: TGCAGTGCTAGAACGACTAGCGGGGGCCGAAACACCGGGGAGCTGTTTTTT. Residues: CSARTTSGGRNTGELFF.

The chain couples TRBV7-9 to TRBJ2-2, with D perhaps TRBD2 (6 bases). V was clipped by 2 bases and J by 4 bases, with 17 bases between them. This CDR3 contains 17 residues. Germline CDR1 SEHNR, CDR2 FQNEAQ (reference sequence). For the CDR3, the DNA is TGTGCCAGCAGCTTAATGTCCGCTAGCGACTTCACCGGGGAGCTGTTTTTT. It encodes CASSLMSASDFTGELFF.

This clonotype was detected only a few times. The chain has TRBV10-1 and TRBJ2-3; D gene unclear. The CDR3 covers 12 residues. V dropped 6 bases and J dropped 2 bases, with 6 bases sitting between them. Germline lookup yields CDR1 WNHNN and CDR2 SYGVQD (reference sequence). The CDR3 DNA reads TGCGCCAGCAGCCAGGACACAGATACGCAGTATTTT. This sequence encodes CASSQDTDTQYF.

The chain couples TRBV5-1 to TRBJ1-2, with unresolved D. CDR3 length: 13 residues. Germline CDR1 and CDR2: SGHRS and YFSETQ. Trimming took off 4 bases at V and 2 bases at J, with 9 bases between the two ends. The CDR3 region has the DNA TGCGCCAGCAGCCCGGGGTCGAACTATGGCTACACCTTC. It specifies CASSPGSNYGYTF.

This clonotype was seen more than once but under ten times. The chain has TRBV7-6 and TRBJ1-3, with a tentative D call TRBD1 (5 bases). V was clipped by 2 bases and J by 3 bases, with 14 bases between them. Germline-derived CDR1 and CDR2 are SGHVS and FNYEAQ. CDR3 length: 16 residues. CDR3 in DNA: TGTGCCAGCAGCTTAAGCAGGGTGGGAAGTGGAAACACCATATATTTT. This codes for CASSLSRVGSGNTIYF.

This chain links TRBV28 with TRBJ1-6; TRBD1 matches 9 bases. The CDR3 spans 16 residues. V was pared by 3 bases and J by 6 bases, with 6 bases of the junction left unmatched. The germline CDR1 and CDR2 sequences are MDHEN and SYDVKM. CDR3 loop: CASSFIGQGRNSPLHF. The CDR3 DNA sequence: TGTGCCAGCAGTTTTATCGGACAGGGGCGTAATTCACCCCTCCACTTT.

This clonotype was recorded a few times. The V call is TRBV6-2 or TRBV6-3, the J call TRBJ1-5; a possible D gene is TRBD1 (5 bases). The CDR3 has 14 amino acids. Germline values: CDR1 MNHEY, CDR2 SVGEGT. Trimming pared 2 bases from V and 0 bases from J, leaving 5 bases between. This CDR3 is CASSYGGSNQPQHF. CDR3 bases: TGTGCCAGCAGTTACGGGGGTAGCAATCAGCCCCAGCATTTT.

Concerning this clonotype itself: At one boundary the junction diverges from the germline segment, which might be a read error. The chain joins TRBV7-2 to TRBJ1-3, with D perhaps matching TRBD1 (5 bases). The CDR3 covers 14 residues. Germline lookup yields CDR1 SGHTA and CDR2 FQGNSA. The CDR3 region has the DNA TGTGCCAGCAGTTACGGGACCCATCTCTCCACCTTATATTTT. Protein sequence: CASSYGTHLSTLYF.

This clonotype was seen more than once but under ten times. The genes are TRBV28 and TRBJ1-5; 7 nucleotides match TRBD1. CDR3 length: 18 amino acids. V was clipped by 5 bases and J by 2 bases; unmatched bases: 15. Germline V CDR1 and CDR2: MDHEN, SYDVKM. The CDR3 DNA reads as TGTGCCAGCAGTCCCCTACAGGGGTCACGGTTCCGCAATCAGCCCCAGCATTTT. This codes for CASSPLQGSRFRNQPQHF.

This clonotype is classed as medium-sized (0.01 to 0.1%). This sequence joins TRBV21-1 and TRBJ2-7; TRBD1 was called by the table and not checked on the DNA. TRBV21-1 is tagged as a pseudogene. The CDR3 covers 14 residues. The CDR3: CASGRTGGIGEQYF. The CDR3 bases are TGTGCCAGCGGACGGACAGGGGGAATAGGCGAGCAGTACTTC.

This clonotype was seen a handful of times. This sequence joins TRBV9 and TRBJ2-5; 7 nucleotides agree with TRBD2. The J segment lost 1 base and the V segment lost 3 bases, leaving 9 bases of the junction unmatched. This CDR3 is built from 16 residues. The germline CDR1 and CDR2 sequences are SGDLS and YYNGEE. The CDR3 DNA sequence: TGTGCCAGCAGCGCCCTTGGGGGGGTCGGCCAAGAGACCCAGTACTTC. It yields the protein CASSALGGVGQETQYF.

This clonotype has only a few counts. The chain joins TRBV11-1 to TRBJ2-3; TRBD2 aligns across 8 bases. The CDR3 is 16 amino acids. The V gene end was trimmed by 7 bases and the J gene end by 3 bases; junction bases not matched to a gene: 12. Germline V gives CDR1 SGHAT, CDR2 FQDESV (reference sequence). This chain's CDR3 is CASTPGAGGGTDTQYF. In DNA, the CDR3 is TGTGCCAGCACCCCCGGGGCGGGGGGCGGGACAGATACGCAGTATTTT.

This clonotype has more than one count but fewer than ten. This sequence joins TRBV7-3 and TRBJ2-3; 9 nucleotides align to TRBD1. CDR1 is SGHTA, CDR2 FQGTGA, per germline. The CDR3 has 12 residues. V was pared by 5 bases and J by 12 bases, with 6 bases of the junction left unmatched. The chain's CDR3 is CASSGRDREQYF. The CDR3 DNA follows: TGTGCCAGCAGCGGCCGGGACAGGGAACAGTATTTT.

This clonotype showed up just a few times. The V call is TRBV7-2, the J call TRBJ1-5, with 12 nucleotides matching TRBD1. Germline V gene lookup returns CDR1 SGHTA and CDR2 FQGNSA. V shed 1 base, J shed 9 bases, and the junction held 7 bases outside the gene matches. The CDR3 is 16 residues long. The CDR3 reads CASSLGDRGLARPQHF. The CDR3 DNA reads as TGTGCCAGCAGCTTAGGGGACAGGGGGCTCGCGCGGCCCCAGCATTTT.